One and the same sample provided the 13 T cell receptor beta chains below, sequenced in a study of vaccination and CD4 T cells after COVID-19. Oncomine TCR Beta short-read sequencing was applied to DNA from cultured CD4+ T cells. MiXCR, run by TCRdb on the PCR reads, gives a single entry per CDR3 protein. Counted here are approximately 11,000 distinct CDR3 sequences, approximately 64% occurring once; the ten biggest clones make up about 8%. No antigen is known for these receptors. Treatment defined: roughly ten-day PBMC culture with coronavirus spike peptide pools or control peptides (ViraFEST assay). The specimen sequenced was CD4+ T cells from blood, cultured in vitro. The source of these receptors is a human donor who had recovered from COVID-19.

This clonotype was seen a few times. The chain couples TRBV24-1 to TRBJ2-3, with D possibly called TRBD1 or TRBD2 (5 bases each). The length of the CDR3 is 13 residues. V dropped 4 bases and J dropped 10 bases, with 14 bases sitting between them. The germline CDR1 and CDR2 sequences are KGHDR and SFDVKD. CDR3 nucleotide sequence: TGTGCCACCAGTGAGACCCCCTTGGGGGCGCAGTATTTT. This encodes CATSETPLGAQYF.

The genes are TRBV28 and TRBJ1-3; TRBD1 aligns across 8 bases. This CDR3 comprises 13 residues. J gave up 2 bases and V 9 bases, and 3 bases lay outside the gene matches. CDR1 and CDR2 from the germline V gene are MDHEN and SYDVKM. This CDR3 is CASSGGAGNTIYF. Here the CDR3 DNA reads TGTGCCAGTTCAGGGGGCGCTGGAAACACCATATATTTT. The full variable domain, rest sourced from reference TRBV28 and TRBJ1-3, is DVKVTQSSRYLVKRTGEKVFLECVQDMDHENMFWYRQDPGLGLRLIYFSYDVKMKEKGDIPEGYSVSREKKERFSLILESASTNQTSMYLCASSGGAGNTIYFGEGSWLTVV.

CDR3 protein: CASSGRGGQPQHF. The DNA of the CDR3 is TGTGCCAGCAGCGGAAGGGGTGGTCAGCCCCAGCATTTT. The V gene is TRBV7-8, the J gene TRBJ1-5, with a tentative D call TRBD1 (5 bases). The V gene's germline CDR1 is SGHVS and CDR2 FQNEAQ. The V end lost 5 bases, the J end lost 6 bases, and 11 bases lay between the germline ends. This CDR3 has 13 amino acids.

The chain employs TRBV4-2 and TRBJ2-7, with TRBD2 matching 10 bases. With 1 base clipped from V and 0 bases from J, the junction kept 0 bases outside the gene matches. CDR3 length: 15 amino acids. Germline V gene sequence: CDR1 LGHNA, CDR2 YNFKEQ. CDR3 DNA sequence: TGTGCCAGCAGCCAAGGACTAGCGGGCTCCTACGAGCAGTACTTC. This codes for CASSQGLAGSYEQYF.

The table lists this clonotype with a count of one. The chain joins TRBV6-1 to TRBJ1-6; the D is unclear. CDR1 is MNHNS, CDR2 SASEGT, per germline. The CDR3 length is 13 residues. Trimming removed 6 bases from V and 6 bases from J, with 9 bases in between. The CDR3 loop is CASSPVRNSPLHF. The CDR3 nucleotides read TGTGCCAGCAGCCCGGTTCGTAATTCACCCCTCCACTTT.

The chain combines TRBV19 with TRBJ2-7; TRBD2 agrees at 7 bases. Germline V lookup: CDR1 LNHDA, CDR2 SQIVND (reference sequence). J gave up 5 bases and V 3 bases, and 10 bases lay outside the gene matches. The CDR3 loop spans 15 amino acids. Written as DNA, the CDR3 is TGTGCCAGTAGTATGGCGGGAGAGGCTTATGACGAGCAGTACTTC. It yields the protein CASSMAGEAYDEQYF.

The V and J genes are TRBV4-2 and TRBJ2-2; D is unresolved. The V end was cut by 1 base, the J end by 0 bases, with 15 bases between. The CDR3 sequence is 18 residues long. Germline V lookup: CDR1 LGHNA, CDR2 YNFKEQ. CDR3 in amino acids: CASSQVQTANTNTGELFF. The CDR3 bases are TGTGCCAGCAGCCAAGTTCAGACCGCTAATACGAACACCGGGGAGCTGTTTTTT.

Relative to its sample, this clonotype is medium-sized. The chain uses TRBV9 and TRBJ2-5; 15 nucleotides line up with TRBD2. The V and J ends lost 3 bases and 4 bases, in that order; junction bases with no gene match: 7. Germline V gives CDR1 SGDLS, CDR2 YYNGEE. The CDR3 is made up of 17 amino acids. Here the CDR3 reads CASSARGLAGGGETQYF. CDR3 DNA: TGTGCCAGCAGCGCCCGGGGACTAGCGGGAGGTGGAGAGACCCAGTACTTC.

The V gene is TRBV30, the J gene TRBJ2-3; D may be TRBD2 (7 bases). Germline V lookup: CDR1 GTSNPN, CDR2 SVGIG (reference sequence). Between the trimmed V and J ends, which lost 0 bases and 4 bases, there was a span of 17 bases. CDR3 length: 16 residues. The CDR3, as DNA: TGTGCCTGGAGTGTATCCTTACAGGGAGGGGCAGATACGCAGTATTTT. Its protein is CAWSVSLQGGADTQYF.

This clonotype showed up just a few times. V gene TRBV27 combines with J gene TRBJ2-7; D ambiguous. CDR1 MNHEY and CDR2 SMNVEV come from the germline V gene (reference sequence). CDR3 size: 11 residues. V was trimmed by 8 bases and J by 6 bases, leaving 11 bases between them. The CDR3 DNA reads TGTGCCAGCCAACGTTCGGGCGAGCAGTACTTC. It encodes CASQRSGEQYF.

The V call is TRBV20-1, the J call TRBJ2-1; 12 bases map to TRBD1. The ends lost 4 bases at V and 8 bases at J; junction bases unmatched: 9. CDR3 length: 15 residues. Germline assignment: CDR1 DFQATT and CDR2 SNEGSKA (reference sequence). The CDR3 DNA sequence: TGCAGTGCTATAACCGGGACAGGGGGCGGGGATGAGCAGTTCTTC. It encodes CSAITGTGGGDEQFF.

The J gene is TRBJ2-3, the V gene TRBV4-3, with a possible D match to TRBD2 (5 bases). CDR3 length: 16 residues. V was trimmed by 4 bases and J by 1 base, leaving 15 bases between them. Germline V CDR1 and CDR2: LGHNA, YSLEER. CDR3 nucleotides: TGCGCCAGCAGCCCAACAGCGGCCGGGGGCACAGATACGCAGTATTTT. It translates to CASSPTAAGGTDTQYF.

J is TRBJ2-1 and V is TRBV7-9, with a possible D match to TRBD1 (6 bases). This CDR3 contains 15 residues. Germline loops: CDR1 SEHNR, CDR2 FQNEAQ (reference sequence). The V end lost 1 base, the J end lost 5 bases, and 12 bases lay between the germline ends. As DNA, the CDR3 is TGTGCCAGCAGCTTAGGACAGGCCGTCCACAATGAGCAGTTCTTC. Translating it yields CASSLGQAVHNEQFF.